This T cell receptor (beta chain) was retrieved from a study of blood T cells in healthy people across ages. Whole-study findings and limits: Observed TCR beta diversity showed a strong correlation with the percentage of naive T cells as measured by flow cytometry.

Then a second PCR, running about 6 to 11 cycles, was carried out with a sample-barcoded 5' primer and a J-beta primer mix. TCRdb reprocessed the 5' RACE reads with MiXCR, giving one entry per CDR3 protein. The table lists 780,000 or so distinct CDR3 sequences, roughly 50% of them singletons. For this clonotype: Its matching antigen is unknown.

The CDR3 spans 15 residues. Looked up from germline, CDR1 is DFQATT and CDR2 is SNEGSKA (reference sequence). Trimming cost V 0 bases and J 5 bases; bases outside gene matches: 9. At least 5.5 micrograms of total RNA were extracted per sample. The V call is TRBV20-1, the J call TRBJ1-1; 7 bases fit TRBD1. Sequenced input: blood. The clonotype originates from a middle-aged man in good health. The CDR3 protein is CSARDRTTGRTEAFF. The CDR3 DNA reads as TGCAGTGCTAGAGACCGGACGACAGGGCGGACTGAAGCTTTCTTT.